Below are 8 T cell receptor beta chains sequenced from a single sample in a study of T cell responses to AZD1222 COVID-19 vaccine. Produced via immunoSEQ multiplex PCR; TCRdb's table is partial and in-frame only. The data hold tens of thousands of clones, with approximately 89% observed a single time. The specimen comprised peripheral blood, sampled on day 0 of MenACWY control vaccination. The receptors stem from an adult in good health.

CDR3 protein: CASSQESSGTDTQYF. The DNA for the CDR3 is TGTGCCAGCAGCCAAGAATCGTCTGGCACAGATACGCAGTATTTT. The genes are TRBV3-1 (or the pseudogene TRBV3-2) and TRBJ2-3; D unresolved. Germline V gene data show CDR1 as LGHDT and CDR2 as YNNKEL (reference sequence). The CDR3 loop spans 15 amino acids. Trimming took off 0 bases at V and 1 base at J, with 8 bases between the two ends.

The rearrangement links TRBV4-3 to TRBJ2-1; D is uncertain. The V end was cut by 0 bases, the J end by 10 bases, with 16 bases between. This CDR3 spans 15 amino acids. The germline CDR1 and CDR2 sequences are LGHNA and YSLEER. Written as DNA, the CDR3 is TGCGCCAGCAGCCAAGAGGACCGCCGCTTGGCCGAGCAGTTCTTC. Protein product: CASSQEDRRLAEQFF.

The CDR3 nucleotides are TGTGCCAGCAGTTACACCGGACGGAGGTACAATGAGCAGTTCTTC. As protein: CASSYTGRRYNEQFF. The chain joins TRBV6-5 to TRBJ2-1; D possibly corresponds to TRBD2 (5 bases). The germline V and J ends were trimmed by 2 bases and 4 bases, with 12 bases remaining between them. CDR1 and CDR2 from the germline V gene are MNHEY and SVGAGI. The CDR3 has 15 amino acids.

This chain connects TRBV5-4 to TRBJ2-1; 8 positions match TRBD1. The V and J ends lost 2 bases and 7 bases, in that order; junction bases with no gene match: 5. The CDR3 length is 14 residues. From germline, CDR1 is SGHNT and CDR2 YYREEE (reference sequence). The CDR3 is CASSFGQGRNEQFF. The CDR3 coding sequence is TGTGCCAGCAGCTTCGGACAGGGCAGGAATGAGCAGTTCTTC.

This clone was detected a few times. The CDR3 DNA reads as TGTGCCAGCAGCGCACTAGCGGGTCACACAGATACGCAGTATTTT. It translates to CASSALAGHTDTQYF. This chain joins TRBV9 and TRBJ2-3; 9 nucleotides line up with TRBD2. The CDR3 is 15 residues long. Germline V gene sequence: CDR1 SGDLS, CDR2 YYNGEE. After removal of 3 bases from V and 2 bases from J, the junction contained 4 bases not matched to a gene.

V usage is TRBV2 and J usage is TRBJ2-5; D possibly matches TRBD1 or TRBD2 (5 bases each). V lost 7 bases, J lost 3 bases, and 15 bases lay in between. Germline CDR1 and CDR2: SNHLY and FYNNEI. This CDR3 comprises 14 residues. CDR3 nucleotides: TGTGCCAGCATGTTCAGCTGGGGGAAAGAGACCCAGTACTTC. It encodes CASMFSWGKETQYF.

The chain is built from TRBV4-1 and TRBJ2-7, with D maybe TRBD1 (6 bases). This CDR3 region has 17 residues. Trimming removed 4 bases from V and 3 bases from J, with 22 bases in between. From germline, CDR1 is MGHRA and CDR2 YSYEKL. The CDR3 sequence: CASSPYPKGQGRYEQYF. As DNA, the CDR3 is TGCGCCAGCAGCCCCTACCCGAAGGGACAAGGGCGCTACGAGCAGTACTTC.

This chain links TRBV28 with TRBJ1-3; the match to TRBD1 covers 7 bases. The CDR3 is 15 residues long. CDR1 and CDR2 (germline): MDHEN, SYDVKM. Unmatched junction bases numbered 10, after V lost 11 bases and J lost 0 bases. The CDR3 reads CASYRGGSSGNTIYF. DNA of the CDR3: TGTGCCTCGTACAGGGGAGGAAGCTCTGGAAACACCATATATTTT.